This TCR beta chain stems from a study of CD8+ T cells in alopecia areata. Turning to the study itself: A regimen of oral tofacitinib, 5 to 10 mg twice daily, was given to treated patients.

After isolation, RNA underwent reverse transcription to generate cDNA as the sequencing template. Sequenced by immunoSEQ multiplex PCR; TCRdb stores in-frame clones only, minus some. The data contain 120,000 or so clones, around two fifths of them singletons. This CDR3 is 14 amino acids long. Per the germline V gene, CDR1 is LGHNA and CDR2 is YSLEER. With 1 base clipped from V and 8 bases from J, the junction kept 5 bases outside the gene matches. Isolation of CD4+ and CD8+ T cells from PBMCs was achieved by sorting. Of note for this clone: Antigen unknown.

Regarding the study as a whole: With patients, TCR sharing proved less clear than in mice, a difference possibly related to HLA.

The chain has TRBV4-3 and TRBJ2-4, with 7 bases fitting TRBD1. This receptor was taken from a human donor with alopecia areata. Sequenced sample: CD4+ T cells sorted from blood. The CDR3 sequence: CASSQGTGIDIQYF. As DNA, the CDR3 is TGCGCCAGCAGCCAAGGGACAGGTATTGACATTCAGTACTTC.